This TCR beta chain derives from a study of chemoradiotherapy in HPV16-positive cancers. CDR3 length equals 13 residues. Looked up from germline, CDR1 is GTSNPN and CDR2 is SVGIG (reference sequence). Trimming removed 2 bases at V and 1 base at J, with 7 bases between. Repertoires were generated with immunoSEQ multiplex PCR, while TCRdb's copy carries only in-frame clones and drops some. The table lists 55,000 to 85,000 clones, roughly 86% of them singletons. Overall study results and limits: HPV-specific T cells were functionally defined from only a couple of HPV16-positive patients.

As concerns this clone: Its antigen is unidentified.

V and J are TRBV30 and TRBJ2-3; D remains ambiguous. The sample here was blood, taken from a patient who underwent chemoradiotherapy. This sequence was found in a human donor with HPV-associated anogenital cancer. CDR3 sequence reads: CAWSPDRTDTQYF. The CDR3, as DNA: TGTGCCTGGAGTCCGGACCGCACAGATACGCAGTATTTT.